Sequencing of this T cell receptor beta chain was carried out in a study of T cell responses to AZD1222 COVID-19 vaccine (dated by TCRdb to 2020 to 2022). In terms of the full investigation: AZD1222 recipients with second doses at about 4 weeks or about 12 weeks were pooled, because spike-specific TCR depth and breadth did not differ between schedules. A total of 233 trial participants underwent TCR sequencing, of whom 207 received two doses of AZD1222 and approximately 25 received two doses of the MenACWY control vaccine. Trial participants were enrolled by age into 18-55, 56-69 and 70-plus year subgroups, with 148, 28 and 57 TCR-sequenced participants respectively. What the study reported, not specific to this receptor: No day 14 peak-response samples were available, so repertoires were characterized only after the peak T cell response. After two AZD1222 doses, both the breadth and the depth of spike-specific TCRs were significantly higher than at day 0 and than in MenACWY recipients. The whole spike protein was spanned by vaccine-associated CD4 TCRs, and dominant responses were seen in regions 160-218 and 743-854. In the small 56-69-year group, the increase in depth fell short of significance, most likely because of low power. Most participants were white British and females outnumbered males, and the authors suggested that clonal diversity may have been underestimated. Epitopes outside the regions mutated in the B.1.351 and B.1.1.7 variants were reportedly recognized by nearly half of the unique spike-specific TCRs. Only a handful of AZD1222 recipients were SARS-CoV-2 seropositive at baseline, limiting conclusions about previously exposed vaccinees.

The CDR3 regions of human TCRbeta chains were analyzed by immunosequencing. On the study's bioinformatics: Repertoire TCRs were checked for matches against a reference library of SARS-CoV-2-specific TCRs that had been generated using the MIRA antigen-specificity platform. Breadth was defined as the fraction of unique TCRs that were SARS-CoV-2-associated. Depth was defined as the fraction of total T cells that were SARS-CoV-2-associated. Each spike-specific TCR was assigned to its reactive spike region and to a CD4 or CD8 class using the MIRA data. Log10-transformed breadth and depth values were compared by one-way ANOVA with Sidak's multiple comparisons tests. The immuneACCESS repertoire file appears here via TCRdb, limited to in-frame rearrangements. These files lack a portion of the clones; in checked studies, under half of the deficit traces to unresolved V genes, and the cause of the others is not known. V, J and clone size are those of that table, while D and trimming were read from the DNA. Here the sample has 60,000 to 75,000 clones; 70% to 90% occur a single time. Around 4.9% of the sample is in the top ten clones.

The sample's time point, from its label and the paper: baseline before first vaccination. Vaccinee samples came from UK trials COV001 and COV002, including a single-blind randomized controlled phase 2/3 trial of AZD1222 (ChAdOx1 nCoV-19) in healthy adults. Trial participant PBMC samples were collected at day 0 and day 28 after the second dose for TCRbeta chain sequencing. For this clone: Its binding antigen is unknown. Base qualities are not at hand, and no much larger clone is one base apart.

CDR1 and CDR2 (LNHDA, SQIVND) derive from the germline V gene (reference sequence). Ends trimmed: V by 6 bases, J by 6 bases; bases unmatched to a gene: 6. Spanning cysteine to phenylalanine, the CDR3 consists of 14 amino acids. The read is trimmed to its CDR3 DNA, 42 bases read in frame from base 1. The rearrangement combines TRBV19 with TRBJ1-5, and TRBD1 aligns with 9 junction nucleotides. The receptor was derived from an adult in good health. Sequenced here: peripheral blood, sampled on day 0 of AZD1222 vaccination. The CDR3 in this case is CASRGQGSTQPQHF. The DNA is TGTGCCAGTAGGGGACAGGGTAGTACTCAGCCCCAGCATTTT.